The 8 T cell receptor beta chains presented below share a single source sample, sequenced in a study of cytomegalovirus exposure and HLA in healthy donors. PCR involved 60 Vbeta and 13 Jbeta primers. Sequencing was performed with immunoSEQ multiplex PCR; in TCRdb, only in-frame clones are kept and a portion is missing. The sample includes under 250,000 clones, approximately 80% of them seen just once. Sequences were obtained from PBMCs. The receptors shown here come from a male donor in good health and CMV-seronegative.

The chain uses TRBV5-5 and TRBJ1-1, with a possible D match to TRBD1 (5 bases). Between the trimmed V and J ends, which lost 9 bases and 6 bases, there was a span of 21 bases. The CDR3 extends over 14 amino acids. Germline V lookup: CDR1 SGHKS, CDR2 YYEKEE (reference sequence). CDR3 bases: TGTGCCATCCGATTCGGGGGGATAAGAGCTGAAGCTTTCTTT. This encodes CAIRFGGIRAEAFF.

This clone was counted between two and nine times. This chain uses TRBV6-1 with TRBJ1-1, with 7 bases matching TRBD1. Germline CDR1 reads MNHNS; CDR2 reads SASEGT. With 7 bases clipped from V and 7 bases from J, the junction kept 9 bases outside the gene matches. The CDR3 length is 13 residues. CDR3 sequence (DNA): TGTGCCAGCACCCTGACAGGGTGGGGTGAAGCTTTCTTT. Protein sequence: CASTLTGWGEAFF.

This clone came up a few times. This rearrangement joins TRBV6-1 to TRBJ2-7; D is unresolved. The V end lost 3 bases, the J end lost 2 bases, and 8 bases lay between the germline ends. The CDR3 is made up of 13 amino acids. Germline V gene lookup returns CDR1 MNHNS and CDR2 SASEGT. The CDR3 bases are TGTGCCAGCAGTGAGCAACTAACCTACGAGCAGTACTTC. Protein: CASSEQLTYEQYF.

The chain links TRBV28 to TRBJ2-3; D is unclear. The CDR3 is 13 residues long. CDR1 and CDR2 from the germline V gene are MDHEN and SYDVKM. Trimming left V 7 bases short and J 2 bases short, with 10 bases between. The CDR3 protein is CASMAVATDTQYF. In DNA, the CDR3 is TGTGCCAGCATGGCGGTGGCCACAGATACGCAGTATTTT. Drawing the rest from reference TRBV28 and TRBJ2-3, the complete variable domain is DVKVTQSSRYLVKRTGEKVFLECVQDMDHENMFWYRQDPGLGLRLIYFSYDVKMKEKGDIPEGYSVSREKKERFSLILESASTNQTSMYLCASMAVATDTQYFGPGTRLTVL.

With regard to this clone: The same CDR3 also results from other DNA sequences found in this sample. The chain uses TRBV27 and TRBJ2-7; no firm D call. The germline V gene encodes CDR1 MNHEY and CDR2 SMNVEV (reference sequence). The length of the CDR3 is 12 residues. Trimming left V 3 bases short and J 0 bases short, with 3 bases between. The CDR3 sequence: CASSFNSYEQYF. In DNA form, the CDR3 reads TGTGCCAGCAGTTTCAACTCCTACGAGCAGTACTTC.

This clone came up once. The CDR3 here is CASSEARGGEQYF. The CDR3 coding sequence is TGTGCCAGCAGTGAAGCCCGGGGGGGCGAGCAGTACTTC. The rearrangement joins TRBV2 to TRBJ2-7, with 8 bases identical to TRBD2. CDR1 and CDR2 from the germline V gene are SNHLY and FYNNEI. The ends lost 0 bases at V and 6 bases at J; junction bases unmatched: 1. This CDR3 comprises 13 residues.

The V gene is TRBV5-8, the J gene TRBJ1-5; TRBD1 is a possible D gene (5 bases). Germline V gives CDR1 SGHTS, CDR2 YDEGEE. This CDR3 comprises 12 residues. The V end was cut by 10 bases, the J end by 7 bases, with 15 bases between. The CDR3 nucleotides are TGTGCCGCAGGAGGGACTAACCAGCCCCAGCATTTT. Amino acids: CAAGGTNQPQHF. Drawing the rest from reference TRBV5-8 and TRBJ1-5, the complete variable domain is EAGVTQSPTHLIKTRGQQATLRCSPISGHTSVYWYQQALGLGLQFLLWYDEGEERNRGNFPPRFSGRQFPNYSSELNVNALELEDSALYLCAAGGTNQPQHFGDGTRLSIL.

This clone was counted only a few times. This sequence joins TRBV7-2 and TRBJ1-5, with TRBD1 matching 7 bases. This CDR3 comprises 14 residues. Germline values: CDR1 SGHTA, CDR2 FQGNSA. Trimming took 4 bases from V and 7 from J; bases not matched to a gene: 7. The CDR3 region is CASSSRQGYQPQHF. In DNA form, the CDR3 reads TGTGCCAGCAGCTCGAGACAGGGATACCAGCCCCAGCATTTT.